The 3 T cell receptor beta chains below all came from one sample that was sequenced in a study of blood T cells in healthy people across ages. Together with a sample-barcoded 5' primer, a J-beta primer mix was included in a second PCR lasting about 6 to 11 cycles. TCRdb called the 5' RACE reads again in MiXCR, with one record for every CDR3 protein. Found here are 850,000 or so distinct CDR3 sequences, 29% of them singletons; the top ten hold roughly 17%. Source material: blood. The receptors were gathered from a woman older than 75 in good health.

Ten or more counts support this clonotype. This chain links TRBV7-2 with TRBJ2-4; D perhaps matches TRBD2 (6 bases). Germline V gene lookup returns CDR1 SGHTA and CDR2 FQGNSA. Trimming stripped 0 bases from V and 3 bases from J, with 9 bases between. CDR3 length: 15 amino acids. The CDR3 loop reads CASSLAGGGKNIQYF. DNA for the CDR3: TGTGCCAGCAGCTTAGCGGGGGGTGGCAAAAACATTCAGTACTTC.

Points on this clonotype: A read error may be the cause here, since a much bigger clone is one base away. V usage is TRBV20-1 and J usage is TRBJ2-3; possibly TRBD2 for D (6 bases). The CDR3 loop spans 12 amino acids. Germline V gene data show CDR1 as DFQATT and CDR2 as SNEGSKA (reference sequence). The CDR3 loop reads CSARRGTDTRYF. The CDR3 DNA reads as TGCAGTGCTAGGCGGGGCACAGATACGCGGTATTTT.

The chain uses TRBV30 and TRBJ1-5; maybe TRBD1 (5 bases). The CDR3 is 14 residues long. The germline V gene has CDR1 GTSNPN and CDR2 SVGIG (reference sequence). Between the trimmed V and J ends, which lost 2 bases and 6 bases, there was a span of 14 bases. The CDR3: CAWSPWGGSQPQHF. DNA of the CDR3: TGTGCCTGGAGTCCCTGGGGGGGAAGTCAGCCCCAGCATTTT.